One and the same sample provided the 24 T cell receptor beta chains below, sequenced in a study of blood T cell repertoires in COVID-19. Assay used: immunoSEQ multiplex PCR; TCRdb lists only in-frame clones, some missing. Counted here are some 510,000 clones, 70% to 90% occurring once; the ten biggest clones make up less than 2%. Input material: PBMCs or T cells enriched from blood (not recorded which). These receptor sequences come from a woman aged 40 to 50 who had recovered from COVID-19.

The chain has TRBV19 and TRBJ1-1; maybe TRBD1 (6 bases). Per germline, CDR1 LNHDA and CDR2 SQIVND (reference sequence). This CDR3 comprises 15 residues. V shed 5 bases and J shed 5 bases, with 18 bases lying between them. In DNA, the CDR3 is TGTGCCAGTAGTGCCCGGGCCACAGGGATAACTGAAGCTTTCTTT. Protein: CASSARATGITEAFF.

In nucleotides, the CDR3 is TGTGCCAGCAGCTTCGGACTAGCGGGAGGACGGCAAGAGACCCAGTACTTC. This codes for CASSFGLAGGRQETQYF. V gene TRBV5-6 combines with J gene TRBJ2-5, with 14 nucleotides matching TRBD2. The CDR3 sequence is 17 residues long. Germline V CDR1 and CDR2: SGHDT, YYEEEE. V dropped 2 bases and J dropped 2; count of bases not matched to a gene: 5.

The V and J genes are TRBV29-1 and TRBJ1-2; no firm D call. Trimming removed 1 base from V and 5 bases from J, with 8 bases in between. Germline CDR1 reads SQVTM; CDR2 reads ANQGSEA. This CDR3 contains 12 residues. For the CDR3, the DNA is TGCAGCGTTGAAGGGCCCGGGTATGGCTACACCTTC. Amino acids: CSVEGPGYGYTF.

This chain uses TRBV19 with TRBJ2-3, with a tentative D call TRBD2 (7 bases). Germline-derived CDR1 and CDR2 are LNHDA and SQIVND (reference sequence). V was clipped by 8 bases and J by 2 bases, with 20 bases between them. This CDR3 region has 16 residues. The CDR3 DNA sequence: TGTGCCAGTGGCGAGAGGGGGGGAGGGTTCACAGATACGCAGTATTTT. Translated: CASGERGGGFTDTQYF.

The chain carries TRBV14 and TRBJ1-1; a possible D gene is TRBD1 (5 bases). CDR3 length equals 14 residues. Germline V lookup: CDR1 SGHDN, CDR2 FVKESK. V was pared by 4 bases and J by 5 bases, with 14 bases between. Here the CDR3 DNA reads TGTGCCAGCAGCCCCGAAACAGGTAGGACTGAAGCTTTCTTT. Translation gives CASSPETGRTEAFF.

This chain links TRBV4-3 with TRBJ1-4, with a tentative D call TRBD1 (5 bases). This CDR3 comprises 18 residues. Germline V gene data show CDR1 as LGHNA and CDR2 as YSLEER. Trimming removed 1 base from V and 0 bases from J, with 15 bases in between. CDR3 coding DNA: TGCGCCAGCAGCCAAGGCTTACAGGCGGCCGCAACTAATGAAAAACTGTTTTTT. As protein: CASSQGLQAAATNEKLFF.

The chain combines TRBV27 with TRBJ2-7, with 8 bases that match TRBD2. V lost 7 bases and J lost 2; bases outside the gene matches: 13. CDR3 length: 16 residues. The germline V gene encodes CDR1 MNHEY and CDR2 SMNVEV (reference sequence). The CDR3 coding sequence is TGTGCCAGCAACTCGAACCGGCCGGGAGGGACCTACGAGCAGTACTTC. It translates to CASNSNRPGGTYEQYF.

The CDR3 reads CASSRRGNGYEQYF. CDR3 sequence (DNA): TGTGCCAGCAGCCGCCGGGGTAACGGCTACGAGCAGTACTTC. The chain has TRBV3-1 (or the pseudogene TRBV3-2) and TRBJ2-7; D might be TRBD2 (5 bases). In germline, CDR1 is LGHDT, CDR2 YNNKEL (reference sequence). V lost 4 bases and J 3 bases, leaving 13 bases between the germline ends. The CDR3 is made up of 14 amino acids.

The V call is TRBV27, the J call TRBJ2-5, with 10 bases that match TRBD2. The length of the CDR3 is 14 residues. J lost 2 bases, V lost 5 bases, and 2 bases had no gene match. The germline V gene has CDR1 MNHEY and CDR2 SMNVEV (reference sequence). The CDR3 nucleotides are TGTGCCAGCAGTAAGGGACTAGCGCAAGAGACCCAGTACTTC. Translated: CASSKGLAQETQYF.

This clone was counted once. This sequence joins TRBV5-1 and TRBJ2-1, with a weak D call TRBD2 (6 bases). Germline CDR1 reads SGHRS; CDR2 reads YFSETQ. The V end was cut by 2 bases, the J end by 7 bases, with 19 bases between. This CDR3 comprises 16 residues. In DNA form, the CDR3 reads TGCGCCAGCAGCTTTGGTTGGGCCGAAAGCGGGAATGAGCAGTTCTTC. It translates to CASSFGWAESGNEQFF.

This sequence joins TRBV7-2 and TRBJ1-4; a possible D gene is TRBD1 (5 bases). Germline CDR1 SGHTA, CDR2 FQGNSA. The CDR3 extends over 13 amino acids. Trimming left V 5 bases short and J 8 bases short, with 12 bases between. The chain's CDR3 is CASSQGGREKLFF. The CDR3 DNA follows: TGTGCCAGCAGCCAGGGAGGGAGAGAAAAACTGTTTTTT.

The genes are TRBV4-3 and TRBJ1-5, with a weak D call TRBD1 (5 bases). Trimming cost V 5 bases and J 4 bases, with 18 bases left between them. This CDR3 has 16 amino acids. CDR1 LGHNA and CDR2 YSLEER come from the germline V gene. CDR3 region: CASSNSAGTANQPQHF. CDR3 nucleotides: TGCGCCAGCAGCAATTCTGCCGGGACTGCGAATCAGCCCCAGCATTTT.

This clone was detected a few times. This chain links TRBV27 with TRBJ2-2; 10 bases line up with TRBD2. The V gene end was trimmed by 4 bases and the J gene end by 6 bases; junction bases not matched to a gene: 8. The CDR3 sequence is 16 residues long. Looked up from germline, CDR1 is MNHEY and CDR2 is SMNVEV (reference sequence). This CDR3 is CASSYSGRGTAGELFF. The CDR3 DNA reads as TGTGCCAGCAGTTACAGCGGGAGGGGCACAGCCGGGGAGCTGTTTTTT.

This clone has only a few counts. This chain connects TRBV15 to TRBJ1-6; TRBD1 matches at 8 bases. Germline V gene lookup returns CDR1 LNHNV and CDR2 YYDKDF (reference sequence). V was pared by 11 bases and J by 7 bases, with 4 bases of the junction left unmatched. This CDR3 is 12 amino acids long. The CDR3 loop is CAAGQANSPLHF. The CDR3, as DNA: TGTGCCGCGGGACAGGCAAATTCACCCCTCCACTTT.

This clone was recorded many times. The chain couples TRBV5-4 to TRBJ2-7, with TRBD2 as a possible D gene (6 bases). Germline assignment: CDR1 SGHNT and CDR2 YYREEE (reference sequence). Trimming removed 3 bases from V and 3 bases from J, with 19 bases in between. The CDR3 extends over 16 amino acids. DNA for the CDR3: TGTGCCAGCAGCTCATTAGCGGCGGATTTCGGCTACGAGCAGTACTTC. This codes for CASSSLAADFGYEQYF.

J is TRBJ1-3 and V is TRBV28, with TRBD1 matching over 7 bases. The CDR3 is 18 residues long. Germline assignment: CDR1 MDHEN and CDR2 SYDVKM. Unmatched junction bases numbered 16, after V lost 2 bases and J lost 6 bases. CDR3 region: CASSLSGHGNRGKNTIYF. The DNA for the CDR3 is TGTGCCAGCAGTTTAAGTGGCCATGGAAACAGGGGAAAAAACACCATATATTTT.

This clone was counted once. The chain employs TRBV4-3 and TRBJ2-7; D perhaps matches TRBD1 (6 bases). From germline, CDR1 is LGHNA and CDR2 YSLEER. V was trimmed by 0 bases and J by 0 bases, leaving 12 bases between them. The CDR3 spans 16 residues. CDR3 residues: CASSQDTQGSSYEQYF. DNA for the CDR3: TGCGCCAGCAGCCAAGATACCCAGGGGAGCTCCTACGAGCAGTACTTC.

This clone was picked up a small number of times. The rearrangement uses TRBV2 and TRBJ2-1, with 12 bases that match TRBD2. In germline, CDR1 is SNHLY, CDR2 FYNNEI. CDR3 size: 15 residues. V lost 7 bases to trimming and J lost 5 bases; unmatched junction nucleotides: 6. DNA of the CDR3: TGTGCCAGCAAATCCCGACTAGCGGGAGACAATGAGCAGTTCTTC. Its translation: CASKSRLAGDNEQFF. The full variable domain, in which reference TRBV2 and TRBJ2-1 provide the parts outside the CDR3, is EPEVTQTPSHQVTQMGQEVILRCVPISNHLYFYWYRQILGQKVEFLVSFYNNEISEKSEIFDDQFSVERPDGSNFTLKIRSTKLEDSAMYFCASKSRLAGDNEQFFGPGTRLTVL.

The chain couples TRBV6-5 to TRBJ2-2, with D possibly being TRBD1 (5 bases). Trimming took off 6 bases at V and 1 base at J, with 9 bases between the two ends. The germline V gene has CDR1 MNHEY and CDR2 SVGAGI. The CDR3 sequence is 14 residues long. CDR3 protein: CASRKQVNTGELFF. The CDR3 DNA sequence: TGTGCCAGCAGGAAACAGGTGAACACCGGGGAGCTGTTTTTT.

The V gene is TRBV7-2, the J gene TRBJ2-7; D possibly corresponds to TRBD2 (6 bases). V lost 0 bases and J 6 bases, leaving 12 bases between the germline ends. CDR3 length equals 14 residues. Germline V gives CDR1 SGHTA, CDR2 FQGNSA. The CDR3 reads CASSLAWRAGEQYF. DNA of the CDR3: TGTGCCAGCAGCTTAGCTTGGCGAGCGGGCGAGCAGTACTTC.

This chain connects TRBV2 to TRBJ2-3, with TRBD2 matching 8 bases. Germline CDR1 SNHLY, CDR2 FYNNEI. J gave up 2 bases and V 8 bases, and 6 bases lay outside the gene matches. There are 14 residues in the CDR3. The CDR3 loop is CASRRAGATDTQYF. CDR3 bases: TGTGCCAGCCGTCGAGCGGGAGCCACAGATACGCAGTATTTT.

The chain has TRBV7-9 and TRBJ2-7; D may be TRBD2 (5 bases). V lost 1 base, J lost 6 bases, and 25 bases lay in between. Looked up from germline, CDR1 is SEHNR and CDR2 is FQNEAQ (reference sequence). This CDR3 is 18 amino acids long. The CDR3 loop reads CASSLGLAGPVVLPEQYF. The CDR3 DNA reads TGTGCCAGCAGCTTAGGGCTAGCCGGCCCGGTCGTACTGCCCGAGCAGTACTTC.

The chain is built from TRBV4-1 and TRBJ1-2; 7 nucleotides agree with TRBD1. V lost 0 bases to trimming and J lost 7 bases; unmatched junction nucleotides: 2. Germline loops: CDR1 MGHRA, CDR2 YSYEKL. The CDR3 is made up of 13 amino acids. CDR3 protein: CASSQERGLGYTF. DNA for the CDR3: TGCGCCAGCAGCCAAGAAAGGGGGCTTGGCTACACCTTC.

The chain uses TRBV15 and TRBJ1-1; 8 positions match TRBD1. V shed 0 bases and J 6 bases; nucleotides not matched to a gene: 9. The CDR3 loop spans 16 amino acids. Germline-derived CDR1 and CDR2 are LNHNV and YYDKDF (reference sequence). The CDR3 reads CATSRDLAGGLAEAFF. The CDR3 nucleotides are TGTGCCACCAGCAGAGATCTAGCAGGGGGCTTGGCTGAAGCTTTCTTT. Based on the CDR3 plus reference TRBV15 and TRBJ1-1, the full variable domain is DAMVIQNPRYQVTQFGKPVTLSCSQTLNHNVMYWYQQKSSQAPKLLFHYYDKDFNNEADTPDNFQSRRPNTSFCFLDIRSPGLGDTAMYLCATSRDLAGGLAEAFFGQGTRLTVV.